This record looks at one T cell receptor beta chain sequence and its context. The sample is drawn from a study of CD8 T cells in Susac syndrome. Reverse transcription of about 0.5 to 1 ug RNA was carried out with random hexamers. TCRdb processed the immunoSEQ multiplex PCR reads anew with MiXCR; each CDR3 protein has one entry. The profile shows 100,000 to 150,000 distinct CDR3 sequences, about 95% of them singletons. V gave up 2 bases and J gave up 3 bases, with 13 bases separating them. This CDR3 region has 15 residues. CDR1 MGHDK and CDR2 SYGVNS come from the germline V gene. The sequence came from a human donor in good health. The V gene is TRBV25-1, the J gene TRBJ2-5; D unclear. The sequenced material came from CD4+ T cells from PBMCs. The CDR3 DNA reads TGTGCCAGCAGTGAAAGCTCCTTATGGGAAGAGACCCAGTACTTC. Protein sequence: CASSESSLWEETQYF.